The present T cell receptor beta chain was sequenced within a study of response to subunit inactivated influenza vaccine. Using its own MiXCR run on the RT-PCR reads, TCRdb lists one record per CDR3 protein. This sample has 400,000 to 550,000 distinct CDR3 sequences, with about 25% found just once. This clonotype was picked up a small number of times. Antigen unknown. Findings and caveats of the study: Each seasonal influenza vaccination, the authors suggested, recruits few new T cells.

The sequencing here drew on CD4+ T cells sorted from PBMCs, taken about 5 days after vaccination. This TCR was recovered from a man between 50 and 59 years old who received an inactivated influenza vaccine.

The CDR3 DNA is TGTGCCAGTAGTAAGAGCCACAGGGGACGCTACGAGCAGTACTTC. This encodes CASSKSHRGRYEQYF. The chain combines TRBV19 with TRBJ2-7, with 7 bases matching TRBD1. Germline V CDR1 and CDR2: LNHDA, SQIVND (reference sequence). Trimming at V came to 4 bases and at J to 3 bases, leaving 9 bases not matched to a gene. The CDR3 extends over 15 amino acids.